A selection of T cell receptor beta chains follows, all from one sample in a study of shared clonotypes between healthy human individuals. Libraries were prepared by immunoSEQ multiplex PCR; TCRdb keeps only in-frame clonotypes and omits some of them. The profile shows approximately 1.9 million clones, around 93% of them singletons. Sequencing input: naive CD8+ T cells from PBMCs. These receptor sequences come from a man aged 18 to 30 in good health. Some clones in this sample may be carry-over from other donors' samples. Both conserved end residues are part of each CDR3. D genes are given only for firm matches. Rows give clone size only sometimes, using once, few, many, or a class for an expanded clone.

>TRBV7-2|13|TRBJ1-2|.|.
TGTGCCAGCAAAGACAGATTAAACTATGGCTACACCTTC
CASKDRLNYGYTF
>TRBV23-1|14|TRBJ1-1|.|.
TGCGCCAGCCCCCTAAGGAGAGGGCGCACTGAAGCTTTCTTT
CASPLRRGRTEAFF
>TRBV9|14|TRBJ2-7|.|.
TGTGCCAGCAGCCGAAACGTAGGTGGTTACGAGCAGTACTTC
CASSRNVGGYEQYF
>TRBV27|15|TRBJ2-3|.|.
TGTGCCAGCAGTTTCCGCAGGGCCCTCACAGATACGCAGTATTTT
CASSFRRALTDTQYF
>TRBV7-8|17|TRBJ2-3|.|TRBD2
TGTGCCAGCAGCTTAGTATCTAGCGGGAGAAGCACAGATACGCAGTATTTT
CASSLVSSGRSTDTQYF
>TRBV9|14|TRBJ2-7|once|TRBD1
TGTGCCAGCAGCGTAGACGACAGGGCCTACGAGCAGTACTTC
CASSVDDRAYEQYF
>TRBV29-1|13|TRBJ2-1|.|TRBD2
TGCAGCGTTGCTGGGGGGGGGACGAATGAGCAGTTCTTC
CSVAGGGTNEQFF
>TRBV27|15|TRBJ1-2|.|.
TGTGCCAGCAGCGGGGGGGGTCTAACCCGGTTTGGCTACACCTTC
CASSGGGLTRFGYTF
>TRBV27|12|TRBJ2-7|.|.
TGTGCCAGCAGTTTGAGGGGAAACGAGCAGTACTTC
CASSLRGNEQYF
>TRBV28|10|TRBJ1-2|few|TRBD1
TGTGGTTCCAGGGGGAGTGGCTACACCTTC
CGSRGSGYTF
>TRBV19|15|TRBJ2-7|.|TRBD2
TGTGCCAGTAGTATACTAACGGGAGGGCGATACGAGCAGTACTTC
CASSILTGGRYEQYF
>TRBV27|13|TRBJ2-7|.|TRBD1
TGTGCCAGCAGTCCCGATGGGACAGGCGAGCAGTACTTC
CASSPDGTGEQYF
>TRBV30|18|TRBJ1-4|.|.
TGTGCCTGGAGTGTAGAGGAAAGACAGGAGCAGTCTAATGAAAAACTGTTTTTT
CAWSVEERQEQSNEKLFF
>TRBV27|14|TRBJ2-2|.|TRBD1
TGTGCCAGCAGTTTTGACAGGGGGCCCGGGGAGCTGTTTTTT
CASSFDRGPGELFF
>TRBV7-3|15|TRBJ2-1|.|.
TGTGCCAGCAGCTTAATGTCTAGCCGACTCAATGAGCAGTTCTTC
CASSLMSSRLNEQFF
>TRBV7-9|15|TRBJ2-2|.|TRBD2
TGTGCCAGCAGTTGGCTAGCGGGAATCACCGGGGAGCTGTTTTTT
CASSWLAGITGELFF
>TRBV7-3|15|TRBJ1-1|.|.
TGTGCCAGCAGCTTAACGGGCAGTTTGAACACTGAAGCTTTCTTT
CASSLTGSLNTEAFF
>TRBV5-5|16|TRBJ2-7|.|.
TGTGCCAGCAGCTTACCTCGACAGCAGGATGGGCACGAGCAGTACTTC
CASSLPRQQDGHEQYF
>TRBV6-5|15|TRBJ2-2|.|.
TGTGCCAGCAGTTACTCTGGCGTCAACACCGGGGAGCTGTTTTTT
CASSYSGVNTGELFF
>TRBV10-3|13|TRBJ1-1|.|.
TGTGCCATCAGTGAGGGTTCGGCCATTGAAGCTTTCTTT
CAISEGSAIEAFF
>TRBV4-2|18|TRBJ2-1|.|TRBD2
TGTGCCAGCAGCCAATCTAGCGGGAGGCCCCAAGTCTACAATGAGCAGTTCTTC
CASSQSSGRPQVYNEQFF
>TRBV27|14|TRBJ2-1|.|.
TGTGCCAGCAGTTTCCAGGGTTCCTACAATGAGCAGTTCTTC
CASSFQGSYNEQFF
>TRBV28|14|TRBJ2-7|.|.
TGTGCCAGCTTATCACAGGGTTTAAACTACGAGCAGTACTTC
CASLSQGLNYEQYF
>TRBV30|15|TRBJ1-2|once|.
TGTGCCTGGAGTGTACGACGTCCGCTCAACTATGGCTACACCTTC
CAWSVRRPLNYGYTF
>TRBV6-5|13|TRBJ2-7|.|.
TGTGCCAGCAGTTACACTTTTCACTACGAGCAGTACTTC
CASSYTFHYEQYF
>TRBV28|16|TRBJ1-5|.|.
TGTGCCAGCAGTTTGTACTTAGGTATTAGCAATCAGCCCCAGCATTTT
CASSLYLGISNQPQHF
>TRBV19|12|TRBJ1-1|.|.
TGTGCCAGTAGTACTGGGGTAACTGAAGCTTTCTTT
CASSTGVTEAFF
>TRBV6-1|14|TRBJ1-1|.|.
TGTGCCAGCAGTGACCTACAGGGAATCACTGAAGCTTTCTTT
CASSDLQGITEAFF
>TRBV7-9|13|TRBJ2-7|.|TRBD2
TGTGCCTGGGCGGGAGGGGCCTCCTACGAGCAGTACTTC
CAWAGGASYEQYF
>TRBV11-1|16|TRBJ2-5|.|TRBD2
TGTGCCAGCAGCCCGACTAAACTAGCGTCGGAGGAGACCCAGTACTTC
CASSPTKLASEETQYF
>TRBV4-3|16|TRBJ2-3|.|.
TGCGCCAGCAGCCCCCACTCAACGGTCCGCACAGATACGCAGTATTTT
CASSPHSTVRTDTQYF
>TRBV14|17|TRBJ2-5|.|.
TGTGCCAGCAGCCAAGCCTGGGCACGGGGGCGTGGAGAGACCCAGTACTTC
CASSQAWARGRGETQYF
>TRBV6-5|13|TRBJ1-1|.|.
TGTGCCAGCAGTTACTCGGACAGCACAGAAGCTTTCTTT
CASSYSDSTEAFF
>TRBV7-3|16|TRBJ2-5|.|TRBD1
TGTGCCAGCAGCTTATATTCGAGGACAGGGCAAGAGACCCAGTACTTC
CASSLYSRTGQETQYF
>TRBV5-4|13|TRBJ2-5|once|.
TGTGCCAGCAGCTTGGGCAGGCTTGAGACCCAGTACTTC
CASSLGRLETQYF
>TRBV27|13|TRBJ1-3|.|.
TGTGCCAGCAGTCCGCAGAGGGGAAACACCATATATTTT
CASSPQRGNTIYF
>TRBV13|12|TRBJ2-3|.|.
TGTGCCAGCAGCCAGGAAAGAGATACGCAGTATTTT
CASSQERDTQYF
>TRBV9|13|TRBJ2-1|.|TRBD1
TGTGCCAGCGGCTTAGACAGGGCCAATGAGCAGTTCTTC
CASGLDRANEQFF
>TRBV29-1|12|TRBJ2-7|.|.
TGCAGCGCCCGGACTTTCTCCTACGAGCAGTACTTC
CSARTFSYEQYF
>TRBV14|13|TRBJ2-7|.|.
TGTGCCAGCAGCCTCCGGGACACCTACGAGCAGTACTTC
CASSLRDTYEQYF
>TRBV25-1|14|TRBJ2-2|.|.
TGTGCCAGCAGTGAATACGGGAGAATAGGGGAGCTGTTTTTT
CASSEYGRIGELFF
>TRBV7-9|15|TRBJ2-2|.|.
TGTGCCAGCAGCTTAGTCTCGGGGGTGGCCGGGGAGCTGTTTTTT
CASSLVSGVAGELFF